Each of the 26 T cell receptor beta chains below was sequenced from the same sample in a study of CD8 T cells in Susac syndrome. Reverse transcription of roughly 0.45 to 1 ug RNA was performed with random hexamers. TCRdb re-called the immunoSEQ multiplex PCR reads through MiXCR, storing one row per CDR3 protein. The sample lists a few hundred thousand distinct CDR3 sequences; more than 70% were seen once. Source material: CD8+ T cells from PBMCs. The receptors originated from a human donor with multiple sclerosis.

The chain links TRBV6-1 to TRBJ2-3; D perhaps matches TRBD1 (6 bases). The germline gives CDR1 MNHNS, CDR2 SASEGT. V was trimmed by 6 bases and J by 0 bases, leaving 13 bases between them. This CDR3 has 15 amino acids. The CDR3 region has the DNA TGTGCCAGCAGCGAGATAACAGGGAGCACAGATACGCAGTATTTT. Its protein product is CASSEITGSTDTQYF.

The J gene is TRBJ2-3, the V gene TRBV7-8, with D possibly matching TRBD2 (5 bases). With 3 bases removed from V and 1 base from J, the gap between germline ends came to 8 bases. Germline lookup yields CDR1 SGHVS and CDR2 FQNEAQ. The CDR3 has 14 amino acids. The CDR3 DNA reads TGTGCCAGCAGCTTTACTAGGGGCACAGATACGCAGTATTTT. Translating it yields CASSFTRGTDTQYF.

The rearrangement joins TRBV20-1 to TRBJ2-1; the D gene is possibly TRBD1 (6 bases). The V gene's germline CDR1 is DFQATT and CDR2 SNEGSKA (reference sequence). The CDR3 consists of 14 residues. V was shortened by 5 bases and J by 4 bases, with 15 bases between the two germline ends. The chain's CDR3 is CSALDRAAYNEQFF. CDR3 sequence (DNA): TGCAGTGCTTTGGACAGAGCCGCTTACAATGAGCAGTTCTTC.

The genes are TRBV25-1 and TRBJ2-1, with TRBD1 matching 7 bases. Germline CDR1 reads MGHDK; CDR2 reads SYGVNS. This CDR3 is 13 amino acids long. V was clipped by 10 bases and J by 6 bases; unmatched bases: 9. The CDR3 DNA is TGTGCCAACGACAGGGCCTTGGGCAATGAGCAGTTCTTC. This codes for CANDRALGNEQFF.

This chain connects TRBV30 to TRBJ2-2; D is ambiguous. V shed 5 bases and J shed 0 bases, with 4 bases lying between them. Germline V CDR1 and CDR2: GTSNPN, SVGIG (reference sequence). This CDR3 is 12 amino acids long. The CDR3 region is CAWDPNTGELFF. CDR3 bases: TGTGCCTGGGACCCGAACACCGGGGAGCTGTTTTTT.

The chain links TRBV7-6 to TRBJ2-1; maybe TRBD2 (5 bases). CDR1 is SGHVS and CDR2 is FNYEAQ in the germline V gene. V lost 2 bases and J 7 bases, leaving 15 bases between the germline ends. The CDR3 covers 15 residues. Written as DNA, the CDR3 is TGTGCCAGCAGCTTAAGGCAGACTAAAGGAAATGAGCAGTTCTTC. Protein: CASSLRQTKGNEQFF. The variable domain in full, with the rest retrieved from reference TRBV7-6 and TRBJ2-1, is GAGVSQSPRYKVTKRGQDVALRCDPISGHVSLYWYRQALGQGPEFLTYFNYEAQQDKSGLPNDRFSAERPEGSISTLTIQRTEQRDSAMYRCASSLRQTKGNEQFFGPGTRLTVL.

J is TRBJ1-5 and V is TRBV27; 11 bases line up with TRBD1. This CDR3 has 15 residues. Trimming removed 4 bases from V and 3 bases from J; junction bases left unmatched: 2. Per the germline V gene, CDR1 is MNHEY and CDR2 is SMNVEV (reference sequence). This chain's CDR3 is CASSWTGGVNQPQHF. CDR3 coding DNA: TGTGCCAGCAGTTGGACAGGGGGCGTCAATCAGCCCCAGCATTTT.

The V gene is TRBV10-2, the J gene TRBJ1-1; D ambiguous. CDR3 size: 11 residues. V was shortened by 0 bases and J by 6 bases, with 2 bases between the two germline ends. Germline V gene sequence: CDR1 WSHSY, CDR2 SAAADI. CDR3: CASSESAEAFF. The CDR3 coding sequence is TGCGCCAGCAGTGAGTCCGCTGAAGCTTTCTTT.

This clonotype was found once. The chain uses TRBV4-1 and TRBJ2-1; TRBD1 agrees at 7 bases. Trimming removed 4 bases from V and 10 bases from J; junction bases left unmatched: 13. Germline CDR1 MGHRA, CDR2 YSYEKL. This CDR3 has 15 amino acids. The CDR3 sequence: CASSPLRFNRGEQFF. The CDR3 DNA sequence: TGCGCCAGCAGCCCACTCCGGTTCAACAGGGGAGAGCAGTTCTTC.

This sequence joins TRBV12-3 or TRBV12-4 and TRBJ2-7; 8 bases match TRBD1. J was trimmed by 4 bases and V by 6 bases; bases with no gene match: 20. The CDR3 totals 18 residues. Written as DNA, the CDR3 is TGTGCCAGCAGCTTCTCCAAGGTCCCGGACAGGGAAGCGTACGAGCAGTACTTC. It specifies CASSFSKVPDREAYEQYF.

V is TRBV30 and J is TRBJ2-7, with D perhaps assigned TRBD1 or TRBD2 (6 bases each). In germline, CDR1 is GTSNPN, CDR2 SVGIG (reference sequence). V lost 0 bases and J lost 4, with 10 bases in between. The CDR3 sequence is 13 residues long. The CDR3 here is CAWSVGGLYEQYF. Here the CDR3 DNA reads TGTGCCTGGAGTGTAGGGGGGCTGTACGAGCAGTACTTC.

The chain has TRBV27 and TRBJ1-2; 8 bases map to TRBD1. Germline CDR1 and CDR2: MNHEY and SMNVEV (reference sequence). J was trimmed by 7 bases and V by 5 bases; bases with no gene match: 12. This CDR3 contains 15 residues. CDR3 region: CASSPRTGSHAGYTF. In DNA form, the CDR3 reads TGTGCCAGCAGTCCCCGGACAGGGTCCCACGCTGGCTACACCTTC.

The rearrangement uses TRBV7-9 and TRBJ1-1; D is possibly TRBD1 (5 bases). The V end lost 1 base, the J end lost 7 bases, and 16 bases lay between the germline ends. This CDR3 spans 15 amino acids. From germline, CDR1 is SEHNR and CDR2 FQNEAQ (reference sequence). The CDR3 is CASSLVEGSEGEAFF. DNA for the CDR3: TGTGCCAGCAGCTTAGTAGAGGGGTCAGAGGGTGAAGCTTTCTTT.

The chain has TRBV5-1 and TRBJ2-5; 9 positions match TRBD1. This CDR3 comprises 14 residues. Germline lookup yields CDR1 SGHRS and CDR2 YFSETQ. J was trimmed by 1 base and V by 4 bases; bases with no gene match: 2. The CDR3 DNA reads as TGCGCCAGCAGCGAGGGACAGGGCCAAGAGACCCAGTACTTC. It specifies CASSEGQGQETQYF.

The chain couples TRBV7-9 to TRBJ1-4, with 10 bases aligning to TRBD1. The CDR3 sequence is 13 residues long. Germline-derived CDR1 and CDR2 are SEHNR and FQNEAQ (reference sequence). J gave up 8 bases and V 10 bases, and 7 bases lay outside the gene matches. The CDR3 nucleotides read TGTGCCATCGGACAGGGGGAAGGAGAAAAACTGTTTTTT. As protein: CAIGQGEGEKLFF.

The chain employs TRBV28 and TRBJ2-3, with 8 bases aligning to TRBD2. V gave up 6 bases and J gave up 6 bases; unmatched junction bases: 20. There are 18 residues in the CDR3. Germline CDR1 is MDHEN and CDR2 is SYDVKM. The CDR3 sequence: CASSPQTAGLVIEDTQYF. The CDR3 bases are TGTGCCAGCAGCCCCCAGACAGCGGGACTAGTGATTGAGGATACGCAGTATTTT.

V usage is TRBV6-5 and J usage is TRBJ2-3; D ambiguous. This CDR3 has 14 amino acids. Germline loops: CDR1 MNHEY, CDR2 SVGAGI. The V and J ends lost 0 bases and 7 bases respectively, with 11 bases between them. Here the CDR3 DNA reads TGTGCCAGCAGTTACTCCCCCCGGGCCCATACGCAGTATTTT. Translated: CASSYSPRAHTQYF.

The chain carries TRBV12-3 or TRBV12-4 and TRBJ1-2; 7 bases fit TRBD1. Germline trimming cut 1 base from V and 8 bases from J; bases unmatched to any gene: 4. The CDR3 has 13 amino acids. This CDR3 reads CASSLDRTGGYTF. As DNA, the CDR3 is TGTGCCAGCAGTTTAGACCGGACAGGAGGCTACACCTTC.

There are a few counts of this clonotype. This rearrangement joins TRBV29-1 to TRBJ2-7; D gene unclear. The V gene's germline CDR1 is SQVTM and CDR2 ANQGSEA. The CDR3 contains 12 residues. The V end lost 3 bases, the J end lost 4 bases, and 10 bases lay between the germline ends. The CDR3 region has the DNA TGCAGCGTTGAGTCCGACGGATACGAGCAGTACTTC. Protein product: CSVESDGYEQYF.

The CDR3 region is CASSYSGGTLSYEQYF. CDR3 nucleotides: TGTGCCAGCAGTTACTCGGGCGGGACTCTCTCCTACGAGCAGTACTTC. The J gene is TRBJ2-7, the V gene TRBV6-5; D possibly corresponds to TRBD2 (6 bases). Germline CDR1 reads MNHEY; CDR2 reads SVGAGI. Trimming removed 0 bases from V and 0 bases from J, with 12 bases in between. The CDR3 is 16 amino acids.

The J gene is TRBJ2-2, the V gene TRBV19; TRBD2 is a possible D gene (5 bases). The CDR3 extends over 13 amino acids. The germline CDR1 and CDR2 sequences are LNHDA and SQIVND (reference sequence). V was clipped by 5 bases and J by 6 bases, with 10 bases between them. CDR3 coding DNA: TGTGCCAGTAGTCTCCCAGCGGCCGGGGAGCTGTTTTTT. Translated, it gives CASSLPAAGELFF.

The DNA for the CDR3 is TGTGCCAGCATCCAGGGGGCCAGCAATCAGCCCCAGCATTTT. This codes for CASIQGASNQPQHF. V gene TRBV12-3 or TRBV12-4 combines with J gene TRBJ1-5; the match to TRBD1 covers 8 bases. CDR3 size: 14 residues. Trimming removed 7 bases from V and 1 base from J; junction bases left unmatched: 3.

This CDR3 is CASSSEAGGGNIQYF. CDR3 in DNA: TGTGCCAGCAGCTCAGAAGCGGGAGGCGGAAACATTCAGTACTTC. The V call is TRBV7-9, the J call TRBJ2-4; 9 bases line up with TRBD2. This CDR3 spans 15 amino acids. Germline V gene lookup returns CDR1 SEHNR and CDR2 FQNEAQ (reference sequence). J was trimmed by 6 bases and V by 4 bases; bases with no gene match: 7.

The chain recombines TRBV7-9 with TRBJ2-7, with a tentative D call TRBD2 (7 bases). CDR3 length: 16 amino acids. Germline V gene data show CDR1 as SEHNR and CDR2 as FQNEAQ (reference sequence). V lost 1 base to trimming and J lost 2 bases, with 15 bases between them. DNA for the CDR3: TGTGCCAGCAGCTTAGATCTCAGGGAGGGGGCCTACGAGCAGTACTTC. Translated, it gives CASSLDLREGAYEQYF.

The rearrangement links TRBV2 to TRBJ2-7, with D tentatively TRBD1 or TRBD2 (5 bases each). V was clipped by 4 bases and J by 0 bases, with 13 bases between them. The CDR3 covers 15 residues. Germline CDR1 reads SNHLY; CDR2 reads FYNNEI. The CDR3 is CASSGRDVLSYEQYF. CDR3 bases: TGTGCCAGCAGTGGCCGGGACGTACTCTCCTACGAGCAGTACTTC.

This sequence joins TRBV5-1 and TRBJ2-2, with a weak D call TRBD1 (6 bases). Germline V gives CDR1 SGHRS, CDR2 YFSETQ. The V and J ends lost 4 bases and 2 bases respectively, with 15 bases between them. The CDR3 has 16 residues. The CDR3 sequence: CASSDYDRTNTGELFF. The CDR3 DNA is TGCGCCAGCAGCGACTATGACAGGACTAACACCGGGGAGCTGTTTTTT.